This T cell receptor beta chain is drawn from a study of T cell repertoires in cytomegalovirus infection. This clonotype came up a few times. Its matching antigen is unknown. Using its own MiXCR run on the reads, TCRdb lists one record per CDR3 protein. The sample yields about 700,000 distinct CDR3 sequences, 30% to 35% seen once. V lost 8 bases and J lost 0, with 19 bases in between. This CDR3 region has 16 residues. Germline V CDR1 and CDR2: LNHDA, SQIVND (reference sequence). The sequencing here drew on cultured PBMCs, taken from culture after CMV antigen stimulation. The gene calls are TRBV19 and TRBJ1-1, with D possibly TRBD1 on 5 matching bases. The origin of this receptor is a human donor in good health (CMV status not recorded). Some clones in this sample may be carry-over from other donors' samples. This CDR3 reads CASVDRGRLLNTEAFF. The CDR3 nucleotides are TGTGCCAGTGTTGACAGAGGACGATTATTGAACACTGAAGCTTTCTTT.